This T cell receptor (beta chain) was captured by sequencing in a study of T cells in Graves' hyperthyroidism and ophthalmopathy. At the level of the study: At the time of initial diagnosis and before any treatment, peripheral blood was collected.

RNA transcripts served as the template for amplifying TCR beta CDR3 regions. The HTBI primer set drove a first-round RT-PCR of the TCR CDR3. Via MiXCR, TCRdb re-called the multiplex PCR reads, giving one row per CDR3 protein. The data contain under 300,000 distinct CDR3 sequences, 25% to 30% of them singletons. Ten or more counts support this clonotype. Patients were excluded for uncontrolled infection, other autoimmune disease, pregnancy or lactation. For the diagnoses, clinical symptoms, serum thyroxine and TRAb, thyroid ultrasound and orbital computed tomography were used. Cells are PBMCs isolated from roughly 10 ml of fresh blood. CDR1 is SGHDT and CDR2 is YYEEEE in the germline V gene. Deletions cut 4 bases from V and 4 bases from J, with 14 bases between. The CDR3 consists of 15 residues.

This receptor was taken from a man aged 35 to 55 with Graves' hyperthyroidism that later progressed to Graves' ophthalmopathy. Material for sequencing was blood. The rearrangement links TRBV5-6 to TRBJ2-2; D is perhaps TRBD2 (5 bases). Written as DNA, the CDR3 is TGTGCCAGCAGCCCGATGAGCGGATTCACCGGGGAGCTGTTTTTT. This codes for CASSPMSGFTGELFF.